This TCR beta chain originates from a study of T cell changes during pregnancy in multiple sclerosis. Libraries were prepared by immunoSEQ multiplex PCR; TCRdb keeps only in-frame clonotypes and omits some of them. The profile covers 15,000 to 20,000 clones, with approximately 95% appearing a single time and approximately 0.97% taken by the ten largest. V was shortened by 8 bases and J by 0 bases, with 7 bases between the two germline ends. Germline CDR1 MNHNS, CDR2 SASEGT. CDR3 length: 13 residues. Source: peripheral blood, taken in the third trimester of pregnancy. The sequence came from a female donor with multiple sclerosis, enrolled in a pregnancy study. The chain has TRBV6-1 and TRBJ2-2; D is unclear. The chain's CDR3 is CASWAANTGELFF. The DNA for the CDR3 is TGTGCCAGCTGGGCAGCGAACACCGGGGAGCTGTTTTTT.